This is a list of T cell receptor beta chains from one sample in a study of shared clonotypes between healthy human individuals. Libraries were prepared by immunoSEQ multiplex PCR; TCRdb keeps only in-frame clonotypes and omits some of them. The sample includes about 1.1 million clones, around three quarters of them seen just once. The sample comprised memory CD4+ T cells from PBMCs. The source is a man aged 18 to 30 in good health. Some clones in this sample may be carry-over from other donors' samples. Both conserved end residues are part of each CDR3. The order of the fields is V gene, clone size, D gene, J gene, CDR3 DNA, CDR3 protein. D genes are given only for firm matches. The size of a clone is reported for some rows only, either as once, few or many, or as a class for expanded clones.

V: TRBV10-3; size: -; D: TRBD1; J: TRBJ2-5; DNA: TGTGCCATCAGTGCCAGGCAGGGGGCAATAGAGACCCAGTACTTC; CDR3: CAISARQGAIETQYF
V: TRBV28; size: -; D: -; J: TRBJ1-2; DNA: TGTGCCAGCAGTTTGCTGCAACCAGGTCGAGGAGGCTACACCTTC; CDR3: CASSLLQPGRGGYTF
V: TRBV7-9; size: -; D: -; J: TRBJ1-4; DNA: TGTGCCAGCACTATCGGGGAAAAACTGTTTTTT; CDR3: CASTIGEKLFF
V: TRBV28; size: once; D: TRBD1; J: TRBJ1-2; DNA: TGTGCCAGCAGAGTACCCTCCGGGACAGGGAAGGTCTATGGCTACACCTTC; CDR3: CASRVPSGTGKVYGYTF
V: TRBV6-5; size: -; D: -; J: TRBJ2-7; DNA: TGTGCCAGCAGCCCCCTACGAGGGTACGAGCAGTACTTC; CDR3: CASSPLRGYEQYF
V: TRBV2; size: -; D: -; J: TRBJ2-3; DNA: TGTGCCAGCAGTACTCCCTTCACCAGTACGCAGTATTTT; CDR3: CASSTPFTSTQYF
V: TRBV25-1; size: -; D: -; J: TRBJ1-4; DNA: TGTGCCAGCAGCCACTCCGGGCAGGGGCATGAAAAACTGTTTTTT; CDR3: CASSHSGQGHEKLFF
V: TRBV2; size: few; D: -; J: TRBJ2-5; DNA: TGTGCCAGCAGCTGGGGGAGTTTAGAGACCCAGTACTTC; CDR3: CASSWGSLETQYF
V: TRBV20-1; size: few; D: -; J: TRBJ2-1; DNA: TGCAGTGCCTCAGGGGGAGGGCAGTTCTTC; CDR3: CSASGGGQFF
V: TRBV20-1; size: -; D: -; J: TRBJ2-7; DNA: TGCAGTGCTTCACTAACCTACGAGCAGTACTTC; CDR3: CSASLTYEQYF
V: TRBV19; size: -; D: -; J: TRBJ2-1; DNA: TGTGCCAGTAGTGCTAGCTGGAGCTCCTACAATGAGCAGTTCTTC; CDR3: CASSASWSSYNEQFF
V: TRBV6-4; size: -; D: -; J: TRBJ2-7; DNA: TGTGCCAGCAGTGCAGACAGGCTCAGCGGCGAGCAGTACTTC; CDR3: CASSADRLSGEQYF
V: TRBV5-1; size: -; D: -; J: TRBJ2-7; DNA: TGCGCCAGCAGCCTAGTCTCACGGGAGTACGAGCAGTACTTC; CDR3: CASSLVSREYEQYF